Listed below are T cell receptor beta chains from one sample, sequenced in a study of T cells after posttransplantation cyclophosphamide. Repertoires were generated with immunoSEQ multiplex PCR, while TCRdb's copy carries only in-frame clones and drops some. This sample has more than 4,000 clones, with approximately 86% found just once. The specimen comprised PBMCs, sampled 86 days after allogeneic stem cell transplant with posttransplant cyclophosphamide. The receptors shown here come from a male patient aged 45 to 59 who received an allogeneic stem cell transplant from an unrelated donor, was CMV-positive, and had acute GVHD only. Some T cells may be graft donor cells. CDR3s include the opening cysteine and the closing phenylalanine or tryptophan. A D gene is named only where the DNA matches it firmly. The size entry is marked missing in some rows and otherwise reads once, few, many or a size class.

J	size	D	V	length	DNA	CDR3
TRBJ1-1	.	TRBD1	TRBV19	16	TGTGCCAGTGGAATCGCTAATACAGGGGGCAGCACTGAAGCTTTCTTT	CASGIANTGGSTEAFF
TRBJ1-4	few	TRBD1	TRBV6-5	15	TGTGCCAGCAGTTACTCTAGGACAGGGGTCGAAAAACTGTTTTTT	CASSYSRTGVEKLFF
TRBJ2-7	.	.	TRBV2	13	TGTGCCAGCAGTTTAGCGGAATCCTACGAGCAGTACTTC	CASSLAESYEQYF
TRBJ2-2	.	.	TRBV7-8	13	TGTGCCAGCAGCTTCGGGGTTAACGGGGAGCTGTTTTTT	CASSFGVNGELFF
TRBJ2-1	.	TRBD1	TRBV18	15	TGTGCCAGCTCACCGGCCTTGACAGGGAGAAATGAGCAGTTCTTC	CASSPALTGRNEQFF
TRBJ2-7	.	TRBD2	TRBV11-2	17	TGTGCCAGCAGCTTAAGCGGGAGGGACCTAAGGGGCTACGAGCAGTACTTC	CASSLSGRDLRGYEQYF
TRBJ1-4	few	.	TRBV5-1	13	TGCGCCAGCAGCAAGGGGCAGAATGAAAAACTGTTTTTT	CASSKGQNEKLFF
TRBJ2-7	.	TRBD2	TRBV11-2	19	TGTGCCAGCAGCTTAAGGACCGTCACAGACGGGAGGCCCTCCTACGAGCAGTACTTC	CASSLRTVTDGRPSYEQYF
TRBJ1-2	.	TRBD1	TRBV7-9	14	TGTGCCAGCAGCCAAACAGGACAGGGAATTGGCTACACCTTC	CASSQTGQGIGYTF
TRBJ2-3	.	TRBD1	TRBV5-5	15	TGTGCCAGCAGCCGGTGGACAGGGGACACAGATACGCAGTATTTT	CASSRWTGDTDTQYF
TRBJ2-7	.	.	TRBV5-6	13	TGTGCCAGCAGCATAGCTCCCCCCTACGAGCAGTACTTC	CASSIAPPYEQYF
TRBJ2-5	.	.	TRBV5-1	13	TGCGCCAGCAGCGGCGGGGTCGAGGAGACCCAGTACTTC	CASSGGVEETQYF
TRBJ1-2	.	.	TRBV18	15	TGTGCCAGCTCACCCACAGCCATATCACCTTATGGCTACACCTTC	CASSPTAISPYGYTF
TRBJ1-1	.	.	TRBV5-1	16	TGCGCCAGCAGCGGAACCGGGACCGGGAGGGCGACTGAAGCTTTCTTT	CASSGTGTGRATEAFF
TRBJ1-2	once	TRBD1	TRBV6-4	14	TGTGCCAGCAGTGACGGCAGGGGGTCCTATGGCTACACCTTC	CASSDGRGSYGYTF
TRBJ2-1	few	TRBD2	TRBV7-2	16	TGTGCCAGCAGCTCGCGGAGCGGGGGATCCTACAATGAGCAGTTCTTC	CASSSRSGGSYNEQFF
TRBJ2-7	.	TRBD2	TRBV2	19	TGTGCCAGCAGGGTGGGGACTAGCGGGAGGTCTCGTCTGGCCAACGAGCAGTACTTC	CASRVGTSGRSRLANEQYF
TRBJ2-3	once	TRBD2	TRBV2	16	TGTGCCAGCAGTCCGGGACTAGCGGGACGCACAGATACGCAGTATTTT	CASSPGLAGRTDTQYF
TRBJ2-2	.	.	TRBV11-2	11	TGTGCCAGCAGCTTCGTCGGGGAGCTGTTTTTT	CASSFVGELFF
TRBJ1-2	.	TRBD1	TRBV29-1	13	TGCAGCGTTGACGCAGGGGGGAACTATGGCTACACCTTC	CSVDAGGNYGYTF
TRBJ2-1	.	TRBD2	TRBV10-2	15	TGCGCCAGCAGTTTCTGGACTAGCGGGAGGAATGAGCAGTTCTTC	CASSFWTSGRNEQFF
TRBJ1-1	.	.	TRBV5-1	15	TGCGCCAGCAGCTTGTACCCCGGGGGGAACACTGAAGCTTTCTTT	CASSLYPGGNTEAFF
TRBJ2-1	few	TRBD2	TRBV2	15	TGTGCCAGCAGTGCATCGCGGGAGCTCTACAATGAGCAGTTCTTC	CASSASRELYNEQFF
TRBJ2-7	few	.	TRBV6-1	14	TGTGCCAGCAGTCCCACTAGTATTCCCTACGAGCAGTACTTC	CASSPTSIPYEQYF
TRBJ2-1	few	TRBD2	TRBV7-8	18	TGTGCCAGCAGCCCCCTAGGGGCTAGCGGAGCCCGTGGAGATGAGCAGTTCTTC	CASSPLGASGARGDEQFF
TRBJ2-5	.	.	TRBV10-3	12	TGTGCCACCGGGACGGGAGAAGAGACCCAGTACTTC	CATGTGEETQYF
TRBJ2-5	.	TRBD1	TRBV5-4	16	TGTGCCAGCAGCCCTAAGGACAGGGGGTACCAAGAGACCCAGTACTTC	CASSPKDRGYQETQYF
TRBJ2-2	.	.	TRBV27	15	TGTGCCAGCAGTAGGGCGGGGACAGACACCGGGGAGCTGTTTTTT	CASSRAGTDTGELFF
TRBJ2-7	.	.	TRBV9	14	TGTGCCAGCAGCGTAGCGGGAAGTCTCAACGAGCAGTACTTC	CASSVAGSLNEQYF
TRBJ2-3	.	TRBD2	TRBV5-4	15	TGTGCCAGCAGCCAAAGCGGGAGGGGGACAGGTACGCAGTATTTT	CASSQSGRGTGTQYF
TRBJ2-1	.	.	TRBV15	16	TGTGCCACCAGCAGAGAATGGGGGGGGGCGATAAATGAGCAGTTCTTC	CATSREWGGAINEQFF
TRBJ2-7	.	.	TRBV27	13	TGTGCCAGCAGTTTAAGACAGGACTACGAGCAGTACTTC	CASSLRQDYEQYF
TRBJ1-2	.	TRBD1	TRBV18	16	TGTGCCAGCTCACCCGGCGGACAGGGTTTTAACTATGGCTACACCTTC	CASSPGGQGFNYGYTF
TRBJ1-5	.	.	TRBV28	16	TGTGCCAGCAGTTTCCCCCAGGGGCAAGGCAATCAGCCCCAGCATTTT	CASSFPQGQGNQPQHF
TRBJ1-1	.	.	TRBV7-2	15	TGTGCCAGCAGCCCGAGACAGGTTTCGAACACTGAAGCTTTCTTT	CASSPRQVSNTEAFF
TRBJ2-7	.	.	TRBV7-3	15	TGTGCCAGCAGCTCCCAACAGGGTGCGGGTTACGAGCAGTACTTC	CASSSQQGAGYEQYF
TRBJ1-4	.	TRBD1	TRBV19	15	TGTGCCAGTAGTATAGGGTACAGGGGCCAAGAAAAACTGTTTTTT	CASSIGYRGQEKLFF
TRBJ2-3	.	TRBD2	TRBV27	18	TGTGCCAGCAGTGGCCGGGCCCCTAGCGGGGGGGCGACAGATACGCAGTATTTT	CASSGRAPSGGATDTQYF
TRBJ2-6	.	TRBD1	TRBV5-4	17	TGTGCCAGCAGCGTACGGACAGGGGGAGCTGGGGCCAACGTCCTGACTTTC	CASSVRTGGAGANVLTF
TRBJ2-7	.	TRBD1	TRBV30	15	TGTGCCTGGATACAACCCGGGACAGGGGGCTACGAGCAGTACTTC	CAWIQPGTGGYEQYF
TRBJ2-3	.	TRBD1	TRBV4-1	17	TGCGCCAGCAGCCAAACATTTGGACAGGGATCCACAGATACGCAGTATTTT	CASSQTFGQGSTDTQYF
TRBJ1-1	.	.	TRBV30	13	TGTGCCTGGAGTCGGGGTCTGAACACTGAAGCTTTCTTT	CAWSRGLNTEAFF
TRBJ2-5	.	TRBD2	TRBV6-5	15	TGTGCCAGCAGTTACGGGACTAGCGGCGAAGAGACCCAGTACTTC	CASSYGTSGEETQYF
TRBJ1-5	.	.	TRBV28	15	TGTGCCAGCAGTTTAGTCACTGCAAGCAATCAGCCCCAGCATTTT	CASSLVTASNQPQHF
TRBJ1-1	.	.	TRBV5-4	15	TGTGCCAGCAGCTTGTCGGGAATAGGGAACACTGAAGCTTTCTTT	CASSLSGIGNTEAFF
TRBJ1-1	once	.	TRBV28	13	TGTGCCAGCAGTTTAACGGTGAACACTGAAGCTTTCTTT	CASSLTVNTEAFF
TRBJ2-2	.	.	TRBV19	16	TGTGCCAGTAGTAATGGGGGGTTCGGGAACACCGGGGAGCTGTTTTTT	CASSNGGFGNTGELFF
TRBJ2-1	.	.	TRBV2	13	TGTGCCAGCAGTGAGCCGGGGGTACATGAGCAGTTCTTC	CASSEPGVHEQFF
TRBJ2-7	.	TRBD1	TRBV7-9	17	TGTGCCAGCAGCTTAGCGCAGGAGGGACAGGGCTCCTACGAGCAGTACTTC	CASSLAQEGQGSYEQYF